The rows below give T cell receptor beta chains drawn from one sample of a study of OX40 agonist ivuxolimab in advanced cancers. Only in-frame clones appear in the TCRdb table, and some are missing; sequencing was by immunoSEQ multiplex PCR. In the table there are approximately 89,000 clones, approximately 91% of which are singletons. Sequenced material: CD4+ or CD8+ T cells sorted from blood, taken in a trial of the OX40 agonist ivuxolimab. All receptors come from an adult with an advanced solid tumor such as melanoma, head and neck, liver or kidney cancer. Both conserved end residues are part of each CDR3.

V gene	J gene	CDR3 protein
TRBV6-1	TRBJ1-2	CASSEAGQAFYGYTF
TRBV19	TRBJ2-1	CASSLQTVSYNEQFF
TRBV6-1	TRBJ2-1	CASRREVAGDNEQFF
TRBV9	TRBJ2-1	CASSVATSSYNEQFF
TRBV5-1	TRBJ2-3	CASSMGTGGHTDTQYF
TRBV7-6	TRBJ2-7	CASSQGGTSWEQYF
TRBV5-1	TRBJ2-7	CASSRGMTGFIEQYF
TRBV29-1	TRBJ1-1	CSAGGPGGTEAFF
TRBV5-8	TRBJ2-1	CASSLPGTGKKNEQFF
TRBV7-2	TRBJ2-1	CASSSIAAAYNEQFF
TRBV28	TRBJ1-2	CASSLPGTGLGYTF
TRBV2	TRBJ2-3	CATQDTSGGANTQYF
TRBV5-1	TRBJ1-1	CASSPGPTGPSTEAFF
TRBV2	TRBJ2-3	CASSVSGGIRTDTQYF
TRBV5-1	TRBJ2-7	CASNRGSPNQIYEQYF
TRBV19	TRBJ1-4	CASSIVGGQLINEKLFF
TRBV6-9	TRBJ2-2	CASSPLGRGDTGELFF
TRBV7-2	TRBJ2-5	CASSLVLAGGLETQYF
TRBV13	TRBJ2-7	CASSLRQGSEQYF
TRBV5-1	TRBJ2-2	CASSLLPAGDTGELFF
TRBV29-1	TRBJ1-1	CSARGPWDTEAFF
TRBV6-1	TRBJ2-5	CASRDSGGTQYF
TRBV9	TRBJ2-1	CASSARDPSSYNEQFF
TRBV19	TRBJ2-3	CASSPSGTSGRTDTQYF
TRBV28	TRBJ1-1	CASSLLSGVWTGNTEAFF
TRBV7-9	TRBJ1-1	CASSLALGGTEKGAFF
TRBV19	TRBJ2-3	CASGSSGRATDTQYF
TRBV7-2	TRBJ2-1	CASSLRLVTRLENEQFF
TRBV27	TRBJ2-7	CASRPWEGAAVAEQYF
TRBV30	TRBJ2-2	CAWIRTANTGELFF
TRBV6-6	TRBJ1-3	CASTTAGNTIYF
TRBV5-1	TRBJ1-5	CASSLTGGDQPQHF
TRBV30	TRBJ2-7	CAWSLGQGAYEQYF
TRBV15	TRBJ2-3	CATSRDPQSGGRTDTQYF
TRBV30	TRBJ1-4	CAWSVESTTNEKLFF
TRBV5-1	TRBJ1-1	CASSYLDIRGQGNTEAFF
TRBV28	TRBJ2-1	CASSLLDSEQFF
TRBV23-1	TRBJ2-7	CASSQSPGAYEQYF
TRBV30	TRBJ1-1	CAWRAGGLNTEAFF
TRBV4-2	TRBJ2-1	CASSQDTSGGSSYNEQFF
TRBV14	TRBJ2-7	CASSQGLPGPDEQYF
TRBV7-2	TRBJ1-1	CASSTQGVGTEAFF
TRBV28	TRBJ1-4	CASSGQRDSNEKLFF
TRBV11-2	TRBJ2-5	CASTPGRLETQYF
TRBV6-6	TRBJ1-2	CASSYGESYGYTF
TRBV9	TRBJ1-3	CASSVDRDGNTIYF
TRBV19	TRBJ1-4	CASSPRGQGNEKLFF
TRBV6-6	TRBJ2-7	CASSHGQGYEQYF
TRBV7-2	TRBJ2-7	CASSTRGGAYEQYF
TRBV18	TRBJ1-1	CASSPMQGANTEAFF